The rows below give T cell receptor beta chains drawn from one sample of a study of technical replicates of blood from a handful of donors. TCRdb keeps only in-frame clones here, not all; method: immunoSEQ multiplex PCR. The sample records fewer than 95,000 clones, 85% to 95% being singletons. What was sequenced was T cells isolated from PBMCs. The receptors originated from a human donor in good health. CDR3s include the opening cysteine and the closing phenylalanine or tryptophan. D genes are given only for firm matches. The size field is filled for only some rows; it gives once, few, many or a size class.

TRBV5-1	-	TRBJ2-3	TRBD2	CASSPGLAGLADTQYF	TGCGCCAGCAGCCCGGGACTAGCGGGATTGGCAGATACGCAGTATTTT
TRBV1	-	TRBJ1-3	-	CTSSQDRTAGNTIYF	TGCACCAGCAGCCAAGATAGGACAGCTGGAAACACCATATATTTT
TRBV28	-	TRBJ1-4	-	CASSDTREKLFF	TGTGCCAGCAGCGATACTAGAGAAAAACTGTTTTTT
TRBV4-1	once	TRBJ1-2	TRBD1	CASSQDRTGRRGMGYTF	TGCGCCAGCAGCCAAGACCGGACAGGGCGTCGCGGTATGGGCTACACCTTC
TRBV19	-	TRBJ2-1	TRBD2	CASSTSGSSYNEQFF	TGTGCCAGTAGTACAAGCGGGAGCTCCTACAATGAGCAGTTCTTC
TRBV7-7	-	TRBJ2-1	-	CASSLGQGYYNEQFF	TGTGCTAGCAGCCTTGGCCAGGGATATTACAATGAGCAGTTCTTC
TRBV18	-	TRBJ2-7	-	CASSPETGIHEQYF	TGTGCCAGCTCACCTGAAACAGGGATCCACGAGCAGTACTTC
TRBV5-1	-	TRBJ2-3	-	CASSFGGFDPADTQYF	TGCGCCAGCAGCTTCGGAGGGTTTGACCCGGCAGATACGCAGTATTTT
TRBV4-1	once	TRBJ1-2	-	CASSQESRADGYTF	TGCGCCAGCAGCCAAGAATCCAGGGCGGATGGCTACACCTTC
TRBV6-6	-	TRBJ2-7	-	CASSYSWEHPYEQYF	TGTGCCAGCAGTTACTCTTGGGAGCATCCCTACGAGCAGTACTTC
TRBV12-5	-	TRBJ1-1	-	CASGLVAGSRTEAFF	TGTGCTAGTGGTTTGGTAGCCGGGAGTCGCACTGAAGCTTTCTTT
TRBV9	-	TRBJ2-1	-	CASSVGGRDYNEQFF	TGTGCCAGCAGCGTAGGGGGGCGCGACTACAATGAGCAGTTCTTC
TRBV4-1	-	TRBJ2-2	-	CASSPIGLTKATGELFF	TGCGCCAGCAGCCCCATAGGACTGACAAAAGCGACCGGGGAGCTGTTTTTT
TRBV6-1	-	TRBJ1-1	TRBD1	CASSEAYRGRDTEAFF	TGTGCCAGCAGTGAAGCTTACAGGGGAAGGGACACTGAAGCTTTCTTT
TRBV2	-	TRBJ2-5	-	CASSGKGGVGVETQYF	TGTGCCAGCAGTGGAAAAGGGGGTGTGGGGGTAGAGACCCAGTACTTC
TRBV5-6	-	TRBJ2-1	TRBD1	CASSVRDRGQEFF	TGTGCCAGCAGCGTCCGGGACAGGGGCCAGGAGTTCTTC
TRBV6-5	-	TRBJ2-7	TRBD1	CASSRRTGVYEQYF	TGTGCCAGCAGTCGAAGGACAGGGGTCTACGAGCAGTACTTC
TRBV19	once	TRBJ2-3	-	CASSIQRTYTDTQYF	TGTGCCAGTAGTATCCAGCGGACCTACACAGATACGCAGTATTTT
TRBV29-1	-	TRBJ2-3	TRBD2	CSVVRGRAADTQYF	TGCAGCGTTGTTCGCGGGAGGGCCGCAGATACGCAGTATTTT
TRBV9	-	TRBJ2-3	-	CASSLTGTSTDTQYF	TGTGCCAGCAGCCTGACAGGAACTAGCACAGATACGCAGTATTTT
TRBV19	-	TRBJ2-7	-	CASSIQGYEQYF	TGTGCCAGTAGTATACAGGGCTACGAGCAGTACTTC
TRBV5-1	-	TRBJ1-1	TRBD1	CASSHTTGSVEAFF	TGCGCCAGCAGCCATACGACAGGGTCGGTTGAAGCTTTCTTT
TRBV28	-	TRBJ2-1	-	CASSLGQGSSYNEQFF	TGTGCCAGCAGTTTAGGCCAGGGGAGCTCCTACAATGAGCAGTTCTTC
TRBV6-6	-	TRBJ2-3	TRBD1	CASSQMRGREKYF	TGTGCCAGCAGTCAGATGAGGGGGCGTGAAAAGTATTTT
TRBV27	-	TRBJ2-7	TRBD2	CASNGGYEQYF	TGTGCCAGCAACGGGGGGTACGAGCAGTACTTC
TRBV6-1	-	TRBJ1-1	TRBD1	CASSELQGGWGAFF	TGTGCCAGCAGTGAACTCCAGGGGGGATGGGGTGCTTTCTTT
TRBV30	-	TRBJ1-5	TRBD1	CAWSAKTGVEDQPQHF	TGTGCCTGGAGCGCAAAGACAGGGGTCGAAGATCAGCCCCAGCATTTT
TRBV9	-	TRBJ2-2	TRBD1	CASKEGGSTGELFF	TGTGCCAGCAAAGAAGGGGGCAGCACCGGGGAGCTGTTTTTT
TRBV14	-	TRBJ2-3	TRBD2	CASSQVAGYTDTQYF	TGTGCCAGCAGCCAAGTAGCGGGGTACACAGATACGCAGTATTTT
TRBV6-1	-	TRBJ1-1	TRBD1	CASSEARGGGFVSFF	TGTGCCAGCAGTGAAGCCAGAGGGGGCGGTTTCGTTTCTTTCTTT
TRBV18	-	TRBJ1-2	TRBD1	CASSPGQGLSYGYTF	TGTGCCAGCTCACCAGGACAGGGCCTCTCCTATGGCTACACCTTC
TRBV5-8	-	TRBJ2-3	TRBD1	CASGFGQGYTDTQYF	TGTGCCAGCGGATTCGGACAGGGGTACACAGATACGCAGTATTTT
TRBV4-1	-	TRBJ2-3	TRBD1	CASSSDRLGATDTQYF	TGCGCCAGCAGCTCGGACAGGCTGGGGGCCACAGATACGCAGTATTTT
TRBV6-4	-	TRBJ1-2	TRBD1	CASSQQGPDYGYTF	TGTGCCAGCAGCCAACAGGGGCCTGACTATGGCTACACCTTC
TRBV6-5	-	TRBJ1-2	-	CASSTRGGIQGYTF	TGTGCCAGCAGTACCCGGGGAGGGATCCAGGGCTACACCTTC
TRBV19	-	TRBJ1-2	-	CASSSLDIWNMEGYTF	TGTGCCAGTAGTTCCCTGGACATATGGAATATGGAAGGCTACACCTTC
TRBV27	once	TRBJ2-3	TRBD1	CASSLWDRGRTDTQYF	TGTGCCAGCAGTTTATGGGACAGGGGGCGAACAGATACGCAGTATTTT
TRBV29-1	-	TRBJ1-6	TRBD1	CSARGTVNSPLHF	TGCAGTGCCAGGGGGACAGTTAATTCACCCCTCCACTTT
TRBV29-1	-	TRBJ1-1	-	CSVVTGKNTEAFF	TGCAGCGTTGTAACGGGGAAAAACACTGAAGCTTTCTTT
TRBV15	-	TRBJ1-5	TRBD1	CATRGQDRGNQPQHF	TGTGCCACCAGGGGGCAAGACAGGGGAAATCAGCCCCAGCATTTT
TRBV27	once	TRBJ2-1	TRBD2	CASSLGRGSRNEQFF	TGTGCCAGCAGTTTAGGCCGCGGGAGTCGGAATGAGCAGTTCTTC
TRBV5-1	-	TRBJ2-1	-	CASSLSSYNEQFF	TGCGCCAGCAGCCTGAGCTCCTACAATGAGCAGTTCTTC
TRBV7-6	-	TRBJ1-5	TRBD1	CASSLETGAINQPQHF	TGTGCCAGCAGCTTAGAGACAGGGGCCATCAATCAGCCCCAGCATTTT
TRBV4-1	-	TRBJ1-4	-	CASSQVLTDEKLFF	TGCGCCAGCAGCCAAGTCCTGACAGACGAAAAACTGTTTTTT
TRBV5-4	once	TRBJ2-3	-	CASSTLRELTDTQYF	TGTGCCAGCAGCACCCTACGGGAGCTCACAGATACGCAGTATTTT
TRBV27	-	TRBJ2-7	TRBD1	CASSPLGGQAYEQYF	TGTGCCAGCAGCCCCCTGGGGGGACAGGCCTACGAGCAGTACTTC
TRBV7-9	once	TRBJ1-2	TRBD1	CASSLGTGRPYGYTF	TGTGCCAGCAGCTTGGGGACAGGTCGTCCCTATGGCTACACCTTC
TRBV11-3	-	TRBJ1-6	TRBD1	CASSLQDRANSPLHF	TGTGCCAGCAGCTTACAGGACAGGGCCAATTCACCCCTCCACTTT
TRBV4-2	-	TRBJ2-7	TRBD1	CASGDRVSYEQYF	TGTGCCAGCGGGGACAGGGTTTCCTACGAGCAGTACTTC
TRBV9	-	TRBJ2-6	TRBD1	CASSAKDRGLNVLTF	TGTGCCAGCAGCGCGAAAGACAGGGGGCTGAACGTCCTGACTTTC
TRBV5-1	-	TRBJ2-7	-	CASSLDPRAYEQYF	TGCGCCAGCAGCTTGGATCCCAGGGCATACGAGCAGTACTTC
TRBV4-1	-	TRBJ2-3	-	CASSQDGRTDTQYF	TGCGCCAGCAGCCAAGATGGGAGGACAGATACGCAGTATTTT